These 32 T cell receptor beta chains came from one sample sequenced in a study of blood T cell repertoires in COVID-19. Only in-frame clones appear in the TCRdb table, and some are missing; sequencing was by immunoSEQ multiplex PCR. The table records under 300,000 clones, roughly 82% of them present only once. Specimen: peripheral blood. The receptors stem from a man aged 40-50 years who had recovered from COVID-19.

This clone came up a few times. The chain is built from TRBV3-1 (or the pseudogene TRBV3-2) and TRBJ2-5; TRBD2 is a possible D gene (7 bases). Trimming removed 4 bases at V and 2 bases at J, with 29 bases between. Per the germline V gene, CDR1 is LGHDT and CDR2 is YNNKEL (reference sequence). The CDR3 sequence is 20 residues long. The CDR3 sequence is CASSPGAGASIGRRQETQYF. CDR3 coding DNA: TGTGCCAGCAGCCCCGGGGCGGGGGCTAGTATAGGGCGTAGGCAAGAGACCCAGTACTTC.

Details on this clone: The sample holds other DNA sequences that translate to the same CDR3. The chain combines TRBV2 with TRBJ1-4, with a weak D call TRBD1 (5 bases). V lost 7 bases and J 7 bases, leaving 13 bases between the germline ends. This CDR3 is 13 amino acids long. Germline V gene lookup returns CDR1 SNHLY and CDR2 FYNNEI. CDR3 residues: CASTGGLGEKLFF. DNA for the CDR3: TGTGCCAGCACCGGGGGGTTAGGTGAAAAACTGTTTTTT.

The chain uses TRBV25-1 and TRBJ2-7, with a possible D match to TRBD2 (7 bases). Per the germline V gene, CDR1 is MGHDK and CDR2 is SYGVNS. The CDR3 runs 13 residues. V lost 6 bases to trimming and J lost 7 bases, with 16 bases between them. CDR3 DNA: TGTGCCAGCAGGTGGGGGGAGGGGGATGAGCAGTACTTC. Protein: CASRWGEGDEQYF.

This clone has more than one count but fewer than ten. This rearrangement joins TRBV29-1 to TRBJ1-4, with 7 bases aligning to TRBD1. This CDR3 has 15 residues. V was clipped by 7 bases and J by 2 bases; unmatched bases: 10. Germline loops: CDR1 SQVTM, CDR2 ANQGSEA. CDR3 in DNA: TGCAGCGCAACCCGGGACAGAGCTACTAATGAAAAACTGTTTTTT. It specifies CSATRDRATNEKLFF.

V gene TRBV11-3 combines with J gene TRBJ1-2, with 7 bases identical to TRBD1. The CDR3 loop spans 13 amino acids. The V segment lost 5 bases and the J segment 4 bases; nucleotides outside the gene matches: 4. The germline CDR1 and CDR2 sequences are SGHNT and YENEEA. CDR3 amino acids: CASSKGQFYGYTF. The CDR3 DNA is TGTGCCAGCAGCAAGGGACAGTTCTATGGCTACACCTTC.

The V gene is TRBV2, the J gene TRBJ2-3; 8 positions agree with TRBD2. J lost 4 bases, V lost 5 bases, and 2 bases had no gene match. The CDR3 has 13 amino acids. The germline V gene encodes CDR1 SNHLY and CDR2 FYNNEI. The CDR3: CASSLLAADTQYF. CDR3 nucleotides: TGTGCCAGCAGTCTACTAGCGGCAGATACGCAGTATTTT.

This clone has only one observation. The chain has TRBV30 and TRBJ2-2, with D possibly being TRBD1 (5 bases). This CDR3 comprises 15 residues. Per germline, CDR1 GTSNPN and CDR2 SVGIG (reference sequence). V lost 4 bases and J 0 bases, leaving 12 bases between the germline ends. CDR3 sequence (DNA): TGTGCCTGGATGAACAGGTACCCGAACACCGGGGAGCTGTTTTTT. As protein: CAWMNRYPNTGELFF.

Written as DNA, the CDR3 is TGCGCCAGCAGCCAAGAGCCCAAGAGGCGGCGGACTGAAGCTTTCTTT. It translates to CASSQEPKRRRTEAFF. This rearrangement joins TRBV4-1 to TRBJ1-1; D is ambiguous. Germline assignment: CDR1 MGHRA and CDR2 YSYEKL. Trimming took off 0 bases at V and 5 bases at J, with 16 bases between the two ends. This CDR3 is built from 16 residues.

The rearrangement uses TRBV27 and TRBJ2-3, with a tentative D call TRBD2 (6 bases). The CDR3 spans 18 residues. V lost 6 bases and J lost 4, with 26 bases in between. CDR1 MNHEY and CDR2 SMNVEV come from the germline V gene (reference sequence). The CDR3 protein is CASSYRGLGTPPADTQYF. CDR3 bases: TGTGCCAGCAGCTACCGCGGGTTGGGGACTCCCCCCGCAGATACGCAGTATTTT.

The gene calls are TRBV30 and TRBJ2-5, with 13 nucleotides matching TRBD2. V lost 0 bases to trimming and J lost 5 bases; unmatched junction nucleotides: 0. In germline, CDR1 is GTSNPN, CDR2 SVGIG (reference sequence). The CDR3 consists of 14 residues. The CDR3 here is CAWSVGLAGETQYF. The CDR3, as DNA: TGTGCCTGGAGTGTGGGACTAGCGGGGGAGACCCAGTACTTC.

The V call is TRBV5-5, the J call TRBJ2-7; D may be TRBD2 (5 bases). This CDR3 comprises 14 residues. Germline loops: CDR1 SGHKS, CDR2 YYEKEE (reference sequence). V lost 2 bases, J lost 6 bases, and 15 bases lay in between. The CDR3 reads CASSFPQEASEQYF. The DNA for the CDR3 is TGTGCCAGCAGCTTCCCGCAGGAGGCTTCCGAGCAGTACTTC.

The chain recombines TRBV10-3 with TRBJ1-2, with 7 bases fitting TRBD1. V was pared by 3 bases and J by 3 bases, with 10 bases of the junction left unmatched. Germline loops: CDR1 ENHRY, CDR2 SYGVKD. This CDR3 has 16 amino acids. CDR3: CAISERRRGRYYGYTF. CDR3 nucleotides: TGTGCCATCAGTGAAAGACGTAGGGGGCGGTACTATGGCTACACCTTC.

This chain joins TRBV21-1 and TRBJ1-2; TRBD1, the table's D call, was not compared with the DNA. TRBV21-1 corresponds to a pseudogene. The CDR3 runs 23 residues. This CDR3 is CASSKVEYSTHRGRSFFNYGYTF. The CDR3, as DNA: TGTGCCAGCAGCAAAGTAGAGTACAGCACGCACAGGGGGCGAAGCTTTTTTAACTATGGCTACACCTTC.

V gene TRBV7-2 combines with J gene TRBJ1-1; D gene ambiguous. CDR3 length equals 13 residues. Germline-derived CDR1 and CDR2 are SGHTA and FQGNSA. Trimming took off 5 bases at V and 2 bases at J, with 9 bases between the two ends. CDR3 DNA: TGTGCCAGCAGCCGACACCCTAACACTGAAGCTTTCTTT. Its translation: CASSRHPNTEAFF.

This chain joins TRBV7-2 and TRBJ2-5; D not certain. The V end was cut by 5 bases, the J end by 7 bases, with 17 bases between. CDR3 length equals 14 residues. The germline V gene encodes CDR1 SGHTA and CDR2 FQGNSA. Written as DNA, the CDR3 is TGTGCCAGCAGCGCGTCGACGGGTGCGATGACCCAGTACTTC. It translates to CASSASTGAMTQYF. The full variable domain, its missing parts supplied by reference TRBV7-2 and TRBJ2-5, is GAGVSQSPSNKVTEKGKDVELRCDPISGHTALYWYRQSLGQGLEFLIYFQGNSAPDKSGLPSDRFSAERTGGSVSTLTIQRTQQEDSAVYLCASSASTGAMTQYFGPGTRLLVL.

This clone was seen more than once but under ten times. This chain links TRBV10-2 with TRBJ2-2; TRBD2 is a possible D gene (5 bases). V was cut by 8 bases and J by 6 bases, with 16 bases left in between. Germline CDR1 WSHSY, CDR2 SAAADI. There are 14 residues in the CDR3. CDR3 coding DNA: TGCGCCAGCGCCACTAGTCGGTTGGCCGGGGAGCTGTTTTTT. It translates to CASATSRLAGELFF.

This clone was found once. The chain recombines TRBV7-2 with TRBJ2-3; TRBD2 agrees at 13 bases. The CDR3 loop spans 16 amino acids. From germline, CDR1 is SGHTA and CDR2 FQGNSA. The V and J ends lost 5 bases and 2 bases, in that order; junction bases with no gene match: 4. CDR3 sequence (DNA): TGTGCCAGCAGCCAGGGACTAGCGGGACTCACAGATACGCAGTATTTT. Protein sequence: CASSQGLAGLTDTQYF. Drawing the rest from reference TRBV7-2 and TRBJ2-3, the complete variable domain is GAGVSQSPSNKVTEKGKDVELRCDPISGHTALYWYRQSLGQGLEFLIYFQGNSAPDKSGLPSDRFSAERTGGSVSTLTIQRTQQEDSAVYLCASSQGLAGLTDTQYFGPGTRLTVL.

This rearrangement joins TRBV6-5 to TRBJ1-2; tentative D call: TRBD1 (6 bases). Trimming took off 4 bases at V and 4 bases at J, with 10 bases between the two ends. The CDR3 extends over 13 amino acids. The germline CDR1 and CDR2 sequences are MNHEY and SVGAGI. CDR3 in amino acids: CASSSQGSYGYTF. The CDR3 DNA reads as TGTGCCAGCAGTTCCCAGGGGTCCTATGGCTACACCTTC.

This rearrangement joins TRBV7-8 to TRBJ2-5, with 9 bases aligning to TRBD1. The junction had 8 bases not matched to a gene; V was cut back by 5 bases and J by 4 bases. Looked up from germline, CDR1 is SGHVS and CDR2 is FQNEAQ. The CDR3 totals 15 residues. The CDR3 DNA sequence: TGTGCCAGCAGCATCAACAGGGGGCGTGGAGAGACCCAGTACTTC. Residues: CASSINRGRGETQYF.

J is TRBJ2-2 and V is TRBV27; 9 bases align to TRBD1. V shed 8 bases, J shed 7 bases, and the junction held 11 bases outside the gene matches. The CDR3 sequence is 15 residues long. Germline V gene lookup returns CDR1 MNHEY and CDR2 SMNVEV (reference sequence). The CDR3 here is CASRLTGGANGELFF. As DNA, the CDR3 is TGTGCCAGCCGCCTCACAGGGGGCGCGAACGGGGAGCTGTTTTTT.

The genes are TRBV6-2 or TRBV6-3 and TRBJ2-5, with D unresolved. CDR3 length: 13 amino acids. Trimming took 5 bases from V and 2 from J, leaving 9 bases between them. In germline, CDR1 is MNHEY, CDR2 SVGEGT. CDR3 amino acids: CASSLQQQETQYF. CDR3 DNA: TGTGCCAGCAGTCTCCAACAACAAGAGACCCAGTACTTC.

The chain couples TRBV13 to TRBJ2-5; D is ambiguous. Trimming shortened V by 1 base and J by 5 bases, and 2 bases separated the two germline ends. Germline CDR1 reads PRHDT; CDR2 reads FYEKMQ (reference sequence). The CDR3 length is 11 residues. The CDR3 nucleotides read TGTGCCAGCAGCTTAGCTGAGACCCAGTACTTC. The encoded protein is CASSLAETQYF.

V gene TRBV19 combines with J gene TRBJ1-1; D might be TRBD1 (5 bases). CDR1 LNHDA and CDR2 SQIVND come from the germline V gene (reference sequence). Trimming took 3 bases from V and 0 from J, leaving 11 bases between them. The CDR3 is 15 residues long. The CDR3 sequence is CASSMRTPLNTEAFF. DNA for the CDR3: TGTGCCAGTAGTATGAGGACACCTTTGAACACTGAAGCTTTCTTT.

The rearrangement joins TRBV19 to TRBJ1-6; a weak D match, TRBD1 (5 bases). The germline gives CDR1 LNHDA, CDR2 SQIVND (reference sequence). Trimming took 4 bases from V and 5 from J, leaving 12 bases between them. CDR3 length: 15 amino acids. The CDR3 loop is CASSTGGWDNSPLHF. In DNA form, the CDR3 reads TGTGCCAGTAGTACGGGGGGGTGGGATAATTCACCCCTCCACTTT.

V usage is TRBV14 and J usage is TRBJ2-7, with 7 bases fitting TRBD2. Germline loops: CDR1 SGHDN, CDR2 FVKESK. The J segment lost 2 bases and the V segment lost 0 bases, leaving 10 bases of the junction unmatched. This CDR3 contains 17 residues. The CDR3 region is CASSQDLGRGGAYEQYF. As DNA, the CDR3 is TGTGCCAGCAGCCAAGATCTCGGTCGCGGGGGAGCCTACGAGCAGTACTTC.

The table lists this clone with a few counts. V is TRBV5-6 and J is TRBJ1-6, with TRBD1 matching 8 bases. Trimming took 4 bases from V and 6 from J; bases not matched to a gene: 12. This CDR3 spans 17 amino acids. CDR1 is SGHDT, CDR2 YYEEEE, per germline. Here the CDR3 reads CASSRRSGQGSNSPLHF. The CDR3 DNA sequence: TGTGCCAGCAGCCGGCGGAGCGGACAGGGAAGTAATTCACCCCTCCACTTT.

In its sample, this clone was seen a few times. The chain links TRBV3-1 (or the pseudogene TRBV3-2) to TRBJ2-7; 8 nucleotides match TRBD2. Germline loops: CDR1 LGHDT, CDR2 YNNKEL (reference sequence). The CDR3 runs 16 residues. V lost 1 base, J lost 2 bases, and 7 bases stayed unmatched. The CDR3 nucleotides are TGTGCCAGCAGCCAAGGGGAGCGGGGGCCCCCCTACGAGCAGTACTTC. It yields the protein CASSQGERGPPYEQYF.

The chain links TRBV5-4 to TRBJ1-3, with D possibly TRBD1 on 5 matching bases. Trimming removed 2 bases from V and 5 bases from J, with 11 bases in between. The length of the CDR3 is 14 residues. Germline CDR1 SGHNT, CDR2 YYREEE (reference sequence). This CDR3 is CASSFGGSRNTIYF. CDR3 nucleotide sequence: TGTGCCAGCAGCTTCGGGGGGTCTAGAAACACCATATATTTT.

The gene calls are TRBV5-8 and TRBJ2-7, with 9 positions matching TRBD1. Per germline, CDR1 SGHTS and CDR2 YDEGEE. The CDR3 has 16 residues. Losses at the gene ends were 6 bases for V and 6 bases for J; bases not matched to a gene: 16. This CDR3 is CASTLVRGQGPFEQYF. The CDR3 coding sequence is TGTGCCAGCACCCTGGTCAGGGGACAGGGCCCGTTCGAGCAGTACTTC.

This chain uses TRBV18 with TRBJ2-7; D is uncertain. Trimming stripped 3 bases from V and 6 bases from J, with 12 bases between. The CDR3 has 13 residues. Germline CDR1 KGHSH, CDR2 LQKENI. This CDR3 is CASSPGPVGEQYF. CDR3 DNA: TGTGCCAGCTCACCGGGCCCCGTAGGCGAGCAGTACTTC.

The rearrangement links TRBV5-6 to TRBJ2-7; 8 bases agree with TRBD2. The junction had 15 bases not matched to a gene; V was cut back by 4 bases and J by 0 bases. Germline CDR1 SGHDT, CDR2 YYEEEE. The CDR3 consists of 18 residues. The CDR3 loop is CASSVARFGSGVSYEQYF. CDR3 DNA: TGTGCCAGCAGCGTTGCCCGATTTGGTAGCGGGGTCTCCTACGAGCAGTACTTC. Together with reference TRBV5-6 and TRBJ2-7, the CDR3 gives the full variable domain: DAGVTQSPTHLIKTRGQQVTLRCSPKSGHDTVSWYQQALGQGPQFIFQYYEEEERQRGNFPDRFSGHQFPNYSSELNVNALLLGDSALYLCASSVARFGSGVSYEQYFGPGTRLTVT.

The V call is TRBV5-5, the J call TRBJ1-5, with 9 bases lining up with TRBD1. Germline loops: CDR1 SGHKS, CDR2 YYEKEE (reference sequence). V shed 4 bases and J 4 bases; nucleotides not matched to a gene: 6. The CDR3 has 15 residues. In DNA form, the CDR3 reads TGTGCCAGCAGCCCGGGACAGGGCTGGAATCAGCCCCAGCATTTT. Translated: CASSPGQGWNQPQHF.